The entry below describes one TCR beta chain. Generated by immunoSEQ multiplex PCR, the TCRdb table keeps only in-frame clones and is missing some. The sample yields tens of thousands of clones, approximately 95% seen once. The data stem from a study of technical replicates of blood from several donors. V was trimmed by 0 bases and J by 8 bases, leaving 13 bases between them. Germline V gene data show CDR1 as SGHTA and CDR2 as FQGTGA. This CDR3 has 14 residues. This TCR was sampled from a human donor in good health. The V call is TRBV7-3, the J call TRBJ1-2, with D unresolved. The sequenced sample was T cells isolated from PBMCs. CDR3 amino acids: CASSLTFRIQGYTF. The DNA of the CDR3 is TGTGCCAGCAGCTTAACGTTTCGAATCCAGGGCTACACCTTC. The full variable domain, rest sourced from reference TRBV7-3 and TRBJ1-2, is GAGVSQTPSNKVTEKGKYVELRCDPISGHTALYWYRQSLGQGPEFLIYFQGTGAADDSGLPNDRFFAVRPEGSVSTLKIQRTERGDSAVYLCASSLTFRIQGYTFGSGTRLTVV.